This T cell receptor beta chain was retrieved from a study of cytomegalovirus exposure and HLA in healthy donors. The PCR had 60 Vbeta and 13 Jbeta primers. Here immunoSEQ multiplex PCR was the method, and the copy in TCRdb shows in-frame clones only, minus some. The sample consists of 160,000 or so clones, under 80% of them appearing once. Looked up from germline, CDR1 is SNHLY and CDR2 is FYNNEI. The CDR3 covers 15 residues. The V gene end was trimmed by 8 bases and the J gene end by 5 bases; junction bases not matched to a gene: 13. J is TRBJ2-3 and V is TRBV2, with 7 bases lining up with TRBD2. Source material: PBMCs. The sequence derives from a man aged 35 to 55 in good health and CMV-seronegative. The CDR3 DNA sequence: TGTGCCAGCCCTCGTAATGGGGGGGTTGGAGATACGCAGTATTTT. It codes for CASPRNGGVGDTQYF.